These T cell receptor beta chains were read from a single sample in a study of blood T cell repertoires in COVID-19. Sequencing used immunoSEQ multiplex PCR; TCRdb keeps in-frame clones, though not all of them. The sample includes about 220,000 clones, approximately 85% of them seen just once. The specimen sequenced was peripheral blood. These TCRs come from a woman in her sixties or seventies with COVID-19, enrolled during active disease. The CDR3 runs from the conserved cysteine through the conserved F or W. A D gene is named only where the DNA matches it firmly. Where a row states a size, it is once, few, many or the class of an expanded clone; other rows omit it.

d_gene: -
abundance: -
j_gene: TRBJ1-1
v_gene: TRBV5-5
CDR3aa: CASSLGQDVWLNTEAFF
CDR3nt: TGTGCCAGCAGCTTGGGACAGGATGTTTGGTTGAACACTGAAGCTTTCTTT

d_gene: -
abundance: -
j_gene: TRBJ1-4
v_gene: TRBV30
CDR3aa: CAWSINDEKLFF
CDR3nt: TGTGCCTGGAGTATCAATGATGAAAAACTGTTTTTT

d_gene: TRBD1
abundance: few
j_gene: TRBJ2-7
v_gene: TRBV15
CDR3aa: CATSRDRGQALYEQYF
CDR3nt: TGTGCCACCAGCAGAGATCGGGGACAGGCCCTATACGAGCAGTACTTC

d_gene: -
abundance: few
j_gene: TRBJ1-1
v_gene: TRBV19
CDR3aa: CASTRLRDMTPEAFF
CDR3nt: TGTGCCAGTACTAGACTGAGGGACATGACACCCGAAGCTTTCTTT

d_gene: TRBD1
abundance: -
j_gene: TRBJ1-2
v_gene: TRBV11-2
CDR3aa: CASSSRQGAFGYTF
CDR3nt: TGTGCCAGCAGCTCCAGACAGGGGGCGTTTGGCTACACCTTC

d_gene: -
abundance: once
j_gene: TRBJ1-3
v_gene: TRBV7-8
CDR3aa: CASSLSSLNTIYF
CDR3nt: TGTGCCAGCAGCTTGAGCTCACTCAACACCATATATTTT

d_gene: -
abundance: -
j_gene: TRBJ1-1
v_gene: TRBV7-6
CDR3aa: CASSPGTNEAFF
CDR3nt: TGTGCCAGCAGCCCAGGGACAAATGAAGCTTTCTTT

d_gene: -
abundance: -
j_gene: TRBJ1-6
v_gene: TRBV27
CDR3aa: CASRPTGVSPLHF
CDR3nt: TGTGCCAGCAGACCGACGGGGGTTTCACCCCTCCACTTT

d_gene: -
abundance: -
j_gene: TRBJ1-2
v_gene: TRBV7-2
CDR3aa: CASSLAPGLYGYTF
CDR3nt: TGTGCCAGCAGCTTAGCGCCAGGGCTCTATGGCTACACCTTC

d_gene: -
abundance: -
j_gene: TRBJ2-1
v_gene: TRBV4-2
CDR3aa: CASSQEGSSYNEQFF
CDR3nt: TGTGCCAGCAGCCAAGAGGGGAGCTCCTACAATGAGCAGTTCTTC

d_gene: -
abundance: -
j_gene: TRBJ2-5
v_gene: TRBV3-1/TRBV3-2
CDR3aa: CANSHTTQETQYF
CDR3nt: TGTGCCAACAGCCACACAACGCAAGAGACCCAGTACTTC

d_gene: TRBD1
abundance: once
j_gene: TRBJ1-2
v_gene: TRBV27
CDR3aa: CASSVTDRGSYGYTF
CDR3nt: TGTGCCAGCAGTGTTACCGACAGGGGGAGCTATGGCTACACCTTC

d_gene: -
abundance: -
j_gene: TRBJ1-2
v_gene: TRBV6-6
CDR3aa: CASSLHRDGYTF
CDR3nt: TGTGCCAGCAGCCTCCACAGGGATGGCTACACCTTC